Sequencing of this TCR beta chain was carried out in a study of shared clonotypes between healthy human individuals. Sequenced by immunoSEQ multiplex PCR; TCRdb stores in-frame clones only, minus some. The data hold about 1.5 million clones, with around 97% observed a single time. Trimming removed 2 bases at V and 0 bases at J, with 15 bases between. The CDR3 has 16 residues. Germline V lookup: CDR1 SGHRS, CDR2 YFSETQ. The chain links TRBV5-1 to TRBJ2-7; D is unresolved. This TCR came from a man aged 25 to 40 in good health. Source material: naive CD4+ T cells sorted from blood. The subset here: CD45RA+ positively selected. The CDR3 here is CASSFARRDSSYEQYF. The DNA for the CDR3 is TGCGCCAGCAGCTTTGCAAGAAGAGATAGCTCCTACGAGCAGTACTTC.